This TCR beta chain is drawn from a study of T cells after yellow fever vaccination. Overall study findings and caveats: Abundant bulk-derived clonotypes could contaminate FACS-sorted repertoires. After the booster, approximately 96% of CD4 and more than 85% of CD8 primary-response clones were re-detected.

The germline V gene encodes CDR1 MNHEY and CDR2 SVGEGT. The CDR3 sequence is 14 residues long. V was shortened by 5 bases and J by 2 bases, with 13 bases between the two germline ends. TCR cDNA was made by 5'RACE template switching, adding a universal primer site and UMIs. TCRdb itself ran the 5' RACE reads through MiXCR, one entry per CDR3 protein. The sample has approximately 600,000 distinct CDR3 sequences, approximately 13% seen once; the top ten hold about 15%. This clonotype has more than one count but fewer than ten. The antigen remains undetermined. This sequence was found in a man aged 30-40 years who received the YFV17D yellow fever vaccine. Sequencing was performed on PBMCs, taken on the day of the yellow fever booster vaccination. The chain employs TRBV6-2 or TRBV6-3 and TRBJ2-7; no clear D gene. The CDR3 reads CASSVSAPTYEQYF. CDR3 coding DNA: TGTGCCAGCAGTGTATCCGCCCCAACCTACGAGCAGTACTTC.